Below are 8 T cell receptor beta chains sequenced from a single sample in a study of T cell repertoires in cytomegalovirus infection. These TCRs are of unknown antigen specificity. One entry per CDR3 protein results from TCRdb running MiXCR on the reads. The profile shows about 220,000 distinct CDR3 sequences, about 39% of them singletons. The source was CD8+ T cells from cultured PBMCs, collected from culture after CMV antigen stimulation. The receptors were gathered from a human donor in good health (CMV status not recorded). Some clones in this sample may be carry-over from other donors' samples.

This clonotype showed up just a few times. The rearrangement uses TRBV6-5 and TRBJ1-4, with 7 positions matching TRBD1. With 5 bases clipped from V and 4 bases from J, the junction kept 7 bases outside the gene matches. CDR3 length: 15 amino acids. Germline CDR1 and CDR2: MNHEY and SVGAGI. CDR3 in amino acids: CASSPSGQFNEKLFF. The CDR3 nucleotides read TGTGCCAGCAGTCCTTCGGGACAGTTTAATGAAAAACTGTTTTTT.

The chain combines TRBV19 with TRBJ2-7; 8 positions agree with TRBD1. CDR3 length: 17 residues. V was clipped by 10 bases and J by 2 bases; unmatched bases: 19. CDR1 LNHDA and CDR2 SQIVND come from the germline V gene (reference sequence). The CDR3 loop reads CATQPTGALLQTYEQYF. The CDR3 coding sequence is TGTGCCACTCAGCCGACAGGGGCCCTCCTCCAAACCTACGAGCAGTACTTC.

Only a few counts were recorded for this clonotype. The rearrangement uses TRBV7-9 and TRBJ2-7; either TRBD1 or TRBD2 may fit D (5 bases each). The V gene's germline CDR1 is SEHNR and CDR2 FQNEAQ (reference sequence). V lost 5 bases and J lost 5, with 10 bases in between. The CDR3 consists of 12 residues. The CDR3 protein is CASSGSRDEQYF. DNA for the CDR3: TGTGCCAGCAGCGGGAGCAGGGACGAGCAGTACTTC.

Only a few counts were recorded for this clonotype. The rearrangement links TRBV28 to TRBJ1-3; 8 bases agree with TRBD1. The V segment lost 5 bases and the J segment 5 bases; nucleotides outside the gene matches: 11. CDR1 and CDR2 from the germline V gene are MDHEN and SYDVKM. CDR3 length: 16 amino acids. The CDR3 here is CASSTRQGMDRNTIYF. CDR3 in DNA: TGTGCCAGCAGTACCCGACAGGGGATGGACCGAAACACCATATATTTT. Supplemented by reference TRBV28 and TRBJ1-3, the full variable domain reads DVKVTQSSRYLVKRTGEKVFLECVQDMDHENMFWYRQDPGLGLRLIYFSYDVKMKEKGDIPEGYSVSREKKERFSLILESASTNQTSMYLCASSTRQGMDRNTIYFGEGSWLTVV.

CDR3 sequence reads: CASSSGTLYREKLFF. DNA for the CDR3: TGTGCCAGCAGTTCGGGGACACTCTACAGGGAAAAACTGTTTTTT. The chain has TRBV27 and TRBJ1-4; maybe TRBD1 (6 bases). This CDR3 contains 15 residues. Germline V gene lookup returns CDR1 MNHEY and CDR2 SMNVEV (reference sequence). The germline V and J ends were trimmed by 4 bases and 8 bases, with 17 bases remaining between them.

In this sample, this clonotype turned up many times. V is TRBV24-1 and J is TRBJ1-1, with 9 nucleotides matching TRBD1. The CDR3 loop spans 24 amino acids. Per germline, CDR1 KGHDR and CDR2 SFDVKD. The junction had 28 bases not matched to a gene; V was cut back by 3 bases and J by 0 bases. The CDR3 nucleotides are TGTGCCACCAGTGATCGTACCGGGACAGGGTCCTCCACTATCTCCCAACTGATGAACACTGAAGCTTTCTTT. It is translated as CATSDRTGTGSSTISQLMNTEAFF.

The CDR3 DNA sequence: TGTGCCAGCAGCCCCGAGGGAAGGGAAACTGAAGCTTTCTTT. Translated, it gives CASSPEGRETEAFF. The V call is TRBV9, the J call TRBJ1-1; D unresolved. V was cut by 4 bases and J by 5 bases, with 15 bases left in between. Germline CDR1 reads SGDLS; CDR2 reads YYNGEE. This CDR3 contains 14 residues.

This clonotype was seen a handful of times. V is TRBV12-3 or TRBV12-4 and J is TRBJ2-7; the D gene is possibly TRBD2 (5 bases). CDR3 length equals 13 residues. The germline V and J ends were trimmed by 3 bases and 5 bases, with 11 bases remaining between them. The CDR3 here is CASSFTGIHEQYF. The CDR3 DNA reads as TGTGCCAGCAGTTTTACGGGGATCCACGAGCAGTACTTC.